This T cell receptor (beta chain) was captured by sequencing in a study of graft-versus-host responses after intestinal transplantation. Study details: Each transplant was multivisceral, liver-intestinal, or isolated intestinal.

With regard to this clone: The antigen is unknown.

Sequenced by immunoSEQ multiplex PCR; TCRdb stores in-frame clones only, minus some. Of about 48,000 clones listed, over 90% are singletons. V dropped 1 base and J dropped 2 bases, with 11 bases sitting between them. This CDR3 contains 15 residues. The germline V gene encodes CDR1 SGHAT and CDR2 FQNNGV. Notes on the study in general: Elevated graft-versus-host to host-versus-graft clonal ratios in allografts were recorded for patients with graft-donor T cell macrochimerism.

The chain is built from TRBV11-2 and TRBJ1-1, with D unclear. The sequence was collected from a human donor who was the organ donor for an intestinal transplant. Sequenced here: unstimulated CD4+ T cells sorted from spleen or lymph node cells, sampled before transplant. The DNA of the CDR3 is TGTGCCAGCAGCTTAGTTCGGGGTAGAAACACTGAAGCTTTCTTT. Translated, it gives CASSLVRGRNTEAFF.